This T cell receptor beta chain emerged from a study of cytomegalovirus exposure and HLA in healthy donors. Study findings and constraints: Rare TCR sequences predominated, though certain public TCRs were found in many donors. Earlier results showed most TCR beta V segments being productive about 87% or about 30% of the time. Donors belonging to an Asian-associated ancestry cluster reportedly showed fewer N-insertions in productive TCRs than the roughly 670-donor mean, according to what a later analysis found. The CMV antigen specificity of a few CMV-associated chains was confirmed through in vitro analysis.

Germline lookup yields CDR1 MGHDK and CDR2 SYGVNS. The V and J ends lost 4 bases and 4 bases respectively, with 2 bases between them. The length of the CDR3 is 10 residues. About this clone itself: The antigen remains unidentified.

The PCR employed 60 Vbeta primers together with 13 Jbeta primers. Generated by immunoSEQ multiplex PCR, the TCRdb table keeps only in-frame clones and is missing some. The sample includes some 180,000 clones, 70% to 80% of them seen just once. This rearrangement joins TRBV25-1 to TRBJ2-7; no reliable D call. The sequenced sample was PBMCs. This TCR was sampled from a male donor in good health and CMV-seronegative. DNA for the CDR3: TGTGCCAGCAGTGCATACGAGCAGTACTTC. Residues: CASSAYEQYF.